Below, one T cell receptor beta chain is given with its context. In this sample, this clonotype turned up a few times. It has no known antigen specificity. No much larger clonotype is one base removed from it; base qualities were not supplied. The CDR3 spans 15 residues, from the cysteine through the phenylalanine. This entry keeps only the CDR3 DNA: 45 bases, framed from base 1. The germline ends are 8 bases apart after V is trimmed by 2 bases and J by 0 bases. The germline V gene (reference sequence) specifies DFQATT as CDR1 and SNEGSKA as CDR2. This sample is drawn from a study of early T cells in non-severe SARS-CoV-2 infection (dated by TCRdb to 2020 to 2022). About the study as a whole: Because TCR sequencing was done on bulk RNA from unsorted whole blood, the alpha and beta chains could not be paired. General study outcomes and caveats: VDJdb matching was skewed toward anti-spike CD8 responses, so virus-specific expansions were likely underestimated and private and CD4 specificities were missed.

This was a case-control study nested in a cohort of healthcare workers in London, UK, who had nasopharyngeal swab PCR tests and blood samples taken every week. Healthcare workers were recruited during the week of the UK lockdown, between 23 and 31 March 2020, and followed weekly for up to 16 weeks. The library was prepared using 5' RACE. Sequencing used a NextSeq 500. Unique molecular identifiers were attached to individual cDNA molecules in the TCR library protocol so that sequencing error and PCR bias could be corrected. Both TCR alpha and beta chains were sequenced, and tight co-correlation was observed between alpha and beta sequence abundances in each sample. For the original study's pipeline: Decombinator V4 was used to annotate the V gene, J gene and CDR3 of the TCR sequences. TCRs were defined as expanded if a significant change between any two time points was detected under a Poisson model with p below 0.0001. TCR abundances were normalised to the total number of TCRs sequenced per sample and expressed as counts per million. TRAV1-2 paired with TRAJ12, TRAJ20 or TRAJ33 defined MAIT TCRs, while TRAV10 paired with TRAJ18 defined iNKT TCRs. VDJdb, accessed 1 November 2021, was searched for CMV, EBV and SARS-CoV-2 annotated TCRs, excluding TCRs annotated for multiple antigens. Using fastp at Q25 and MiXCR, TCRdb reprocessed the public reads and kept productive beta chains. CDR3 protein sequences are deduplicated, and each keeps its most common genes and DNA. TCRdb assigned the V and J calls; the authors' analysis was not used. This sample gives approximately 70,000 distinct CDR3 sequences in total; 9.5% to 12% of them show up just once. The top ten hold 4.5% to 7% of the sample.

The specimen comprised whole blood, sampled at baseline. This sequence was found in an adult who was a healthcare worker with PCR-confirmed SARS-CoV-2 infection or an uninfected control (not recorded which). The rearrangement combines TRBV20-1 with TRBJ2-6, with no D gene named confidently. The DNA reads TGCAGTGCTAGATGGGGAAGCTCTGGGGCCAACGTCCTGACTTTC. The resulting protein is CSARWGSSGANVLTF.